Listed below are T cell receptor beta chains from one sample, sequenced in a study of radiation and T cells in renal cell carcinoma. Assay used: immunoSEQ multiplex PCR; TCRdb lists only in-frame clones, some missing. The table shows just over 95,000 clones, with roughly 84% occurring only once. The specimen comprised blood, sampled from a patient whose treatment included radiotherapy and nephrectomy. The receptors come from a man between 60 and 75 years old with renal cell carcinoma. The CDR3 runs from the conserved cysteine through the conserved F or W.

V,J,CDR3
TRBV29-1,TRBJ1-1,CSVVEGGLAEAFF
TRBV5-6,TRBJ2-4,CASSFGTSIGNIQYF
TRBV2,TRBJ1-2,CASSDGGPDGYTF
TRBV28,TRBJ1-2,CASSLWGTRDRDYGYTF
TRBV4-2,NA,CASSQVRTRGTLYEQYF
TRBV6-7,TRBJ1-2,CASSYAQGPPYGYTF
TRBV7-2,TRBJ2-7,CASSPSLYEQYF
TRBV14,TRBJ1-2,CASSVGTGDFNYGYTF
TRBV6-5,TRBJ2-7,CASSYEGGSSYEQYF
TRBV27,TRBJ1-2,CASSNHRDFYGYTF
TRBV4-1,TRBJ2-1,CASSQPRGRAYNEQFF
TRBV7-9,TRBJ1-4,CASSFTNEKLFF
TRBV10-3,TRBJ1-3,CAISTRPVSGNTIYF
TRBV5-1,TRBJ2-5,CASSLDGRSSQETQYF
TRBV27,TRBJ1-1,CASSLQGRNTEAFF
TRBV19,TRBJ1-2,CASSITGTGAVGYTF
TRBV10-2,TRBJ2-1,CASSDPLGRDEQFF
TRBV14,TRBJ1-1,CASSQETENTEAFF
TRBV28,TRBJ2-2,CASSPRLSGRYTGELFF
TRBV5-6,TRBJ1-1,CASSRQVPGEAFF
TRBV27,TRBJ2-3,CASSLSSGSTDTQYF
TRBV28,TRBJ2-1,CASSLYRGVSEQFF
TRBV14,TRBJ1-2,CASSPQYNYGYTF
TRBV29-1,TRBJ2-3,CSVEDWLAGNTDTQYF
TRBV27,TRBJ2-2,CASSLSGTSFANTGELFF
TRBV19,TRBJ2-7,CASSTRAGGPGALHEQYF
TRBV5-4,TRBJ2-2,CASSSNTGELFF
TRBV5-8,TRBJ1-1,CASSLVGGGTEAFF
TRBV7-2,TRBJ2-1,CASSPSFVPYEQFF
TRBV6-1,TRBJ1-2,CASSEDLPRGYTF
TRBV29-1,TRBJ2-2,CSVRAGESTGELFF
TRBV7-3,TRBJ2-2,CASSLQAGRVYDTGELFF
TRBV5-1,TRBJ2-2,CASSPLDGQDTGELFF
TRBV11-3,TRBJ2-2,CASGTGNTGELFF
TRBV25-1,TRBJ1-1,CASSERQGKATEAFF
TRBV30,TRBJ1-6,CAWSVGTPNNSPLHF
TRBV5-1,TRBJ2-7,CASSTPPLDEQYF
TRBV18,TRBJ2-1,CASSEQREGYNEQFF
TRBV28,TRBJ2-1,CASSLSRNEQFF
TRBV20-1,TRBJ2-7,CSARDLYEQYF
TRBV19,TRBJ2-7,CASSRLRSYEQYF
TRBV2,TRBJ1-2,CASSVRAGSGYTF